Listed below are T cell receptor beta chains from one sample, sequenced in a study of blood T cell repertoires in COVID-19. Generated by immunoSEQ multiplex PCR, the TCRdb table keeps only in-frame clones and is missing some. The sample holds 100,000 or so clones, approximately 81% seen once. The sample taken for sequencing was peripheral blood. These receptors all come from an older woman with active or convalescent COVID-19. The conserved cysteine and the conserved F or W are not part of the CDR3 here. The order of the fields is V gene, clone size, CDR3 protein. Not every row has a clone size; where given, it reads once, few, many or a size class.

v_gene: TRBV11-2
abundance: .
CDR3aa: ASSSESSGANVLT

v_gene: TRBV28
abundance: .
CDR3aa: ASSPGTGTTYEQY

v_gene: TRBV2
abundance: .
CDR3aa: ASSEGGGRLNTEAF

v_gene: TRBV14
abundance: .
CDR3aa: ASSQDLGGWNTEAF

v_gene: TRBV12-3/TRBV12-4
abundance: .
CDR3aa: ASSLRGTDTQY

v_gene: TRBV24-1
abundance: .
CDR3aa: ATSDTQSGGTEAF

v_gene: TRBV25-1
abundance: .
CDR3aa: ASSEAGRIQETQY

v_gene: TRBV28
abundance: .
CDR3aa: ASSLAHPGTQY

v_gene: TRBV28
abundance: .
CDR3aa: ASSPPGQEGEKLF

v_gene: TRBV30
abundance: .
CDR3aa: AWSVRSNQPQH

v_gene: TRBV5-4
abundance: .
CDR3aa: ASSYATGGNTEAF

v_gene: TRBV27
abundance: .
CDR3aa: ASSLVGRGYGYT

v_gene: TRBV2
abundance: few
CDR3aa: ASTTGTALSTDTQY

v_gene: TRBV29-1
abundance: few
CDR3aa: SVARAGGSSYEQY

v_gene: TRBV5-1
abundance: .
CDR3aa: ASSLGASGANVLT

v_gene: TRBV10-2
abundance: .
CDR3aa: ASSETSGEGQPQH

v_gene: TRBV27
abundance: .
CDR3aa: ASSPDRGAEAF

v_gene: TRBV4-2
abundance: .
CDR3aa: ASSQVAGVQSSYNSPLH

v_gene: TRBV7-2
abundance: .
CDR3aa: ASSPTPPQVRTDTQY

v_gene: TRBV7-9
abundance: .
CDR3aa: ASSHTGSNEQF

v_gene: TRBV7-2
abundance: .
CDR3aa: ASSFTSGNYNEQF

v_gene: TRBV30
abundance: few
CDR3aa: AWSRRQGAAVLRSNQPQH

v_gene: TRBV11-3
abundance: .
CDR3aa: ASSPRRQGPSTDTQY

v_gene: TRBV7-9
abundance: many
CDR3aa: ASSPGAGKGEQY

v_gene: TRBV30
abundance: .
CDR3aa: AWSVRGVSNQPQH

v_gene: TRBV2
abundance: .
CDR3aa: ASRAGLSNQPQH

v_gene: TRBV3-1/TRBV3-2
abundance: .
CDR3aa: ASSQGDSEAF

v_gene: TRBV15
abundance: .
CDR3aa: ATSRQGATNEKLF

v_gene: TRBV18
abundance: few
CDR3aa: ASSPGQDTEAF

v_gene: TRBV18
abundance: .
CDR3aa: ASSRRTSGRFQETQY

v_gene: TRBV6-5
abundance: .
CDR3aa: ASSTDRGAEAF

v_gene: TRBV6-1
abundance: few
CDR3aa: ASSESWDRGGQPQH

v_gene: TRBV4-2
abundance: .
CDR3aa: ASSQRRGAGTGELF

v_gene: TRBV7-2
abundance: .
CDR3aa: ASSLVESGELF

v_gene: TRBV9
abundance: .
CDR3aa: ASSRVQGPPDGEQY

v_gene: TRBV11-2
abundance: .
CDR3aa: ASSASQGNTEAF

v_gene: TRBV4-1
abundance: .
CDR3aa: ASSQALAGGIGTDTQY

v_gene: TRBV5-4
abundance: .
CDR3aa: ASSQLAGSSYEQY

v_gene: TRBV7-2
abundance: .
CDR3aa: ASSLVPGNTEAF

v_gene: TRBV11-2
abundance: .
CDR3aa: ASSANRFNYGYT

v_gene: TRBV2
abundance: .
CDR3aa: ASSEAWTTQNSPLH

v_gene: TRBV27
abundance: few
CDR3aa: ASSFRGGEKLF

v_gene: TRBV5-1
abundance: .
CDR3aa: ASSSEGSANTGELF

v_gene: TRBV19
abundance: .
CDR3aa: ASRSTTVRYTDTQY

v_gene: TRBV5-1
abundance: .
CDR3aa: ASSLDHSSYEQY

v_gene: TRBV5-1
abundance: .
CDR3aa: ASSLGGTLPEQY